The 30 T cell receptor beta chains in this list originate from one sample, sequenced in a study. Each CDR3 protein is one row after TCRdb ran MiXCR on the 5' RACE reads. The sample carries some 64,000 distinct CDR3 sequences, 20% to 25% recorded once. Source material: memory CD4+ T cells sorted from a lymph node. Documented subset: memory CD4+ T cells, CD4+CD45RO+CD25-. The source is a female donor with breast cancer.

This chain joins TRBV27 and TRBJ1-1; D may be TRBD1 (5 bases). The germline CDR1 and CDR2 sequences are MNHEY and SMNVEV (reference sequence). CDR3 length: 14 residues. V was trimmed by 7 bases and J by 4 bases, leaving 16 bases between them. The chain's CDR3 is CASTSGRSSTEAFF. CDR3 nucleotides: TGTGCCAGCACCTCAGGGAGGTCCAGCACTGAAGCTTTCTTT.

This clonotype was picked up many times. This rearrangement joins TRBV7-3 to TRBJ1-1, with D unresolved. Looked up from germline, CDR1 is SGHTA and CDR2 is FQGTGA. Trimming stripped 2 bases from V and 3 bases from J, with 7 bases between. This CDR3 has 13 residues. CDR3 sequence reads: CASSLQADTEAFF. CDR3 sequence (DNA): TGTGCCAGCAGCTTACAGGCGGACACTGAAGCTTTCTTT.

This clonotype appeared once. It may be a read error: a sequence one base away is much more abundant. CDR3 DNA: TGCGCCAGCAGCCCAGCCGAGGGGCGTGATGAGCAGTTCTTC. This codes for CASSPAEGRDEQFF. The rearrangement joins TRBV5-1 to TRBJ2-1; D assignment may be TRBD1 or TRBD2 (5 bases each). Per germline, CDR1 SGHRS and CDR2 YFSETQ. CDR3 length: 14 amino acids. Trimming left V 4 bases short and J 8 bases short, with 16 bases between.

The table lists this clonotype with a few counts. V gene TRBV7-2 combines with J gene TRBJ2-5; 10 positions agree with TRBD1. Germline V gives CDR1 SGHTA, CDR2 FQGNSA. The V and J ends lost 5 bases and 1 base, in that order; junction bases with no gene match: 7. The CDR3 loop spans 16 amino acids. The CDR3, as DNA: TGTGCCAGCAGCCCGACAGGGGGCGCACGCCAAGAGACCCAGTACTTC. It is translated as CASSPTGGARQETQYF.

This clonotype occurred a few times. The chain uses TRBV6-6 and TRBJ2-7, with D uncertain. CDR1 is MNHNY, CDR2 SVGAGI, per germline (reference sequence). V was pared by 0 bases and J by 2 bases, with 11 bases between. The CDR3 covers 15 residues. The DNA of the CDR3 is TGTGCCAGCAGTTACTCGAACGCAGTAGCCTACGAGCAGTACTTC. This encodes CASSYSNAVAYEQYF.

This clonotype occurred a few times. CDR3 nucleotide sequence: TGTGCCAGCAGCTACCGGGACTACACAGATACGCAGTATTTT. Translated: CASSYRDYTDTQYF. The J gene is TRBJ2-3, the V gene TRBV7-2; TRBD2 aligns across 7 bases. V lost 4 bases, J lost 2 bases, and 3 bases stayed unmatched. The CDR3 is 14 residues long. Germline CDR1 reads SGHTA; CDR2 reads FQGNSA. Combining the CDR3 with reference TRBV7-2 and TRBJ2-3 gives the whole variable domain GAGVSQSPSNKVTEKGKDVELRCDPISGHTALYWYRQSLGQGLEFLIYFQGNSAPDKSGLPSDRFSAERTGGSVSTLTIQRTQQEDSAVYLCASSYRDYTDTQYFGPGTRLTVL.

This clonotype has more than one count but fewer than ten. This chain uses TRBV12-3 or TRBV12-4 with TRBJ1-1, with D possibly matching TRBD1 (6 bases). This CDR3 spans 11 amino acids. Trimming pared 6 bases from V and 8 bases from J, leaving 10 bases between. The CDR3 DNA is TGTGCCAGCAGGTCCCAGGGGGAAGCTTTCTTT. Its translation is CASRSQGEAFF.

This clonotype was found many times. The chain joins TRBV6-5 to TRBJ2-3, with D maybe TRBD2 (5 bases). The CDR3 runs to 15 residues. Germline V gene sequence: CDR1 MNHEY, CDR2 SVGAGI. Trimming removed 0 bases at V and 1 base at J, with 8 bases between. CDR3 loop: CASSYSAEGTDTQYF. The CDR3 region has the DNA TGTGCCAGCAGTTACTCTGCGGAGGGCACAGATACGCAGTATTTT.

As regards this clonotype: At one end the junction does not follow the germline gene, possibly because of a read error. CDR3 bases: TGTGCCAGCAGCTTAGGCCTAAGCACAGATACGCAGTGTTTT. Translating it yields CASSLGLSTDTQCF. V usage is TRBV7-3 and J usage is TRBJ2-3; D is ambiguous. Germline CDR1 and CDR2: SGHTA and FQGTGA. This CDR3 contains 14 residues.

The chain uses TRBV5-1 and TRBJ2-3, with D tentatively TRBD1 (6 bases). The germline V gene encodes CDR1 SGHRS and CDR2 YFSETQ. This CDR3 spans 15 amino acids. Trimming pared 1 base from V and 2 bases from J, leaving 11 bases between. The DNA for the CDR3 is TGCGCCAGCAGCTTGAGTGGGACAACCACAGATACGCAGTATTTT. It yields the protein CASSLSGTTTDTQYF.

The V and J genes are TRBV6-1 and TRBJ2-3; TRBD2 matches at 10 bases. Germline V gene lookup returns CDR1 MNHNS and CDR2 SASEGT. Trimming took 4 bases from V and 1 from J; bases not matched to a gene: 2. This CDR3 has 15 amino acids. The CDR3 DNA reads as TGTGCCAGCAGTGGCGGGACTAGCGGCACAGATACGCAGTATTTT. It translates to CASSGGTSGTDTQYF.

The chain employs TRBV20-1 and TRBJ1-1, with TRBD1 as a possible D gene (6 bases). With 6 bases removed from V and 3 bases from J, the gap between germline ends came to 17 bases. From germline, CDR1 is DFQATT and CDR2 SNEGSKA (reference sequence). The CDR3 is made up of 14 amino acids. The CDR3 DNA sequence: TGCAGTGCCGAAGTAGGGGGGTCGGACACTGAAGCTTTCTTT. This encodes CSAEVGGSDTEAFF.

This clonotype came up a few times. A much larger clone differs by one base, so this may be a read error. The chain links TRBV5-1 to TRBJ2-7; D might be TRBD2 (5 bases). The CDR3 is 13 amino acids. Germline values: CDR1 SGHRS, CDR2 YFSETQ. V lost 3 bases to trimming and J lost 13 bases, with 20 bases between them. The CDR3 coding sequence is TGCGCCAGCAGCTCTTCTGGCCAGAGGGTTCCCTACTTC. Its translation is CASSSSGQRVPYF. Full variable domain (outside the CDR3, taken from reference TRBV5-1 and TRBJ2-7): KAGVTQTPRYLIKTRGQQVTLSCSPISGHRSVSWYQQTPGQGLQFLFEYFSETQRNKGNFPGRFSGRQFSNSRSEMNVSTLELGDSALYLCASSSSGQRVPYFGPGTRLTVT.

This clonotype has a handful of counts. This chain joins TRBV6-6 and TRBJ1-5; TRBD1 matches 11 bases. The germline V gene has CDR1 MNHNY and CDR2 SVGAGI (reference sequence). The V segment lost 4 bases and the J segment 6 bases; nucleotides outside the gene matches: 5. The CDR3 extends over 15 amino acids. The CDR3 here is CASSWGTGGPQPQHF. DNA for the CDR3: TGTGCCAGCAGTTGGGGGACAGGGGGACCTCAGCCCCAGCATTTT.

This clonotype has at least ten counts. J is TRBJ2-2 and V is TRBV7-2; D might be TRBD2 (6 bases). Trimming left V 5 bases short and J 6 bases short, with 13 bases between. Germline V CDR1 and CDR2: SGHTA, FQGNSA. The CDR3 runs to 14 residues. The CDR3 sequence: CASSRSPGAGELFF. CDR3 bases: TGTGCCAGCAGCCGATCCCCGGGGGCCGGGGAGCTGTTTTTT.

This clonotype has ten or more counts. CDR3 coding DNA: TGTGCCAGCAGCCGGGGACAGGGGTTTTCACCCCTCCACTTT. Translating it yields CASSRGQGFSPLHF. The chain uses TRBV11-1 and TRBJ1-6; TRBD1 aligns across 10 bases. This CDR3 spans 14 amino acids. The V and J ends lost 5 bases and 9 bases, in that order; junction bases with no gene match: 4. The germline V gene encodes CDR1 SGHAT and CDR2 FQDESV (reference sequence).

This clonotype was observed at least ten times. The CDR3 nucleotides are TGCGCCAGCAGCTTGGGGTGGACTAGCTTAAACAATGAGCAGTTCTTC. Translated: CASSLGWTSLNNEQFF. The V and J genes are TRBV5-1 and TRBJ2-1, with 8 bases aligning to TRBD2. The germline CDR1 and CDR2 sequences are SGHRS and YFSETQ. The CDR3 is 16 residues long. With 0 bases clipped from V and 5 bases from J, the junction kept 7 bases outside the gene matches.

Note on this clonotype: The germline gene is not matched at one end of the junction; a read error may be the cause. V is TRBV5-4 and J is TRBJ2-1; 11 bases line up with TRBD2. The CDR3 runs to 14 residues. Germline V CDR1 and CDR2: SGHNT, YYREEE (reference sequence). CDR3 DNA: TGTGCCAGCAGCCCTCAGGGGACTAGCGGCCCTGCGATCTTC. Translating gives CASSPQGTSGPAIF.

V and J are TRBV7-9 and TRBJ2-7, with 11 bases matching TRBD1. The CDR3 contains 15 residues. Germline V lookup: CDR1 SEHNR, CDR2 FQNEAQ (reference sequence). V shed 5 bases and J 3 bases; nucleotides not matched to a gene: 6. The CDR3 region is CASSRGQGAFYEQYF. CDR3 DNA: TGTGCCAGCAGCCGCGGACAGGGGGCCTTCTACGAGCAGTACTTC.

The rearrangement uses TRBV7-9 and TRBJ1-2; D is perhaps TRBD1 (5 bases). V was pared by 4 bases and J by 13 bases, with 13 bases between. Germline V lookup: CDR1 SEHNR, CDR2 FQNEAQ (reference sequence). The CDR3 runs to 11 residues. This chain's CDR3 is CASSSSTATTF. CDR3 sequence (DNA): TGTGCCAGCAGCTCTTCGACAGCTACCACCTTC. Drawing the rest from reference TRBV7-9 and TRBJ1-2, the complete variable domain is DTGVSQNPRHKITKRGQNVTFRCDPISEHNRLYWYRQTLGQGPEFLTYFQNEAQLEKSRLLSDRFSAERPKGSFSTLEIQRTEQGDSAMYLCASSSSTATTFGSGTRLTVV.

This clonotype was recorded a few times. The V gene is TRBV11-2, the J gene TRBJ2-1; 7 nucleotides align to TRBD2. The germline gives CDR1 SGHAT, CDR2 FQNNGV. The CDR3 extends over 15 amino acids. V lost 7 bases and J lost 0; bases outside the gene matches: 6. The CDR3 is CASTPGRDSYNEQFF. CDR3 in DNA: TGTGCCAGCACCCCAGGGAGGGACTCCTACAATGAGCAGTTCTTC.

This clonotype was found many times. This chain joins TRBV4-1 and TRBJ1-1; no clear D. The germline gives CDR1 MGHRA, CDR2 YSYEKL. Trimming took 1 base from V and 11 from J, leaving 17 bases between them. This CDR3 is 14 amino acids long. CDR3 sequence (DNA): TGCGCCAGCAGCCAAGTTCTAACAGCCGGGGAGGCTTTCTTT. Translated: CASSQVLTAGEAFF.

This clonotype was seen a handful of times. The chain has TRBV5-1 and TRBJ1-1; possible D gene TRBD1, 5 bases. The CDR3 runs 15 residues. Germline V gene lookup returns CDR1 SGHRS and CDR2 YFSETQ. Deletions cut 0 bases from V and 1 base from J, with 10 bases between. This chain's CDR3 is CASSLGDARNTEAFF. CDR3 DNA: TGCGCCAGCAGCTTGGGGGACGCCCGGAACACTGAAGCTTTCTTT.

The J gene is TRBJ2-5, the V gene TRBV24-1; 8 bases agree with TRBD1. J lost 0 bases, V lost 5 bases, and 4 bases had no gene match. The CDR3 is 15 residues long. CDR1 KGHDR and CDR2 SFDVKD come from the germline V gene. This chain's CDR3 is CATSGRDRYQETQYF. The CDR3 nucleotides are TGTGCCACCAGTGGCCGGGACAGGTACCAAGAGACCCAGTACTTC.

Note on this clonotype: A much larger clone differs from this one at a single base, so this may be a read error. The genes are TRBV20-1 and TRBJ2-3, with D perhaps TRBD2 (6 bases). The CDR3 has 10 residues. Germline V lookup: CDR1 DFQATT, CDR2 SNEGSKA (reference sequence). CDR3: CGATGTGLYF. CDR3 DNA: TGCGGTGCTACCGGGACTGGTTTGTATTTT.

This clonotype came up a few times. The rearrangement links TRBV7-8 to TRBJ2-2; D perhaps matches TRBD1 (6 bases). CDR1 and CDR2 (germline): SGHVS, FQNEAQ. The CDR3 runs 17 residues. V lost 5 bases, J lost 1 base, and 17 bases lay in between. The CDR3 sequence: CASSPPLRDKNTGELFF. CDR3 bases: TGTGCCAGCAGCCCCCCGCTCCGGGACAAGAACACCGGGGAGCTGTTTTTT.

At least ten counts were recorded for this clonotype. This sequence joins TRBV4-2 and TRBJ2-2; D remains ambiguous. Germline assignment: CDR1 LGHNA and CDR2 YNFKEQ. CDR3 length: 16 residues. V lost 1 base, J lost 4 bases, and 13 bases lay in between. DNA for the CDR3: TGTGCCAGCAGCCAAGGGCAGGCGACGGGCACCGGGGAGCTGTTTTTT. Amino acid sequence: CASSQGQATGTGELFF.

The chain has TRBV13 and TRBJ2-1; unclear D gene. The germline V and J ends were trimmed by 2 bases and 9 bases, with 8 bases remaining between them. CDR1 is PRHDT and CDR2 is FYEKMQ in the germline V gene (reference sequence). There are 12 residues in the CDR3. The CDR3 loop is CASSLRNGEQFF. In DNA, the CDR3 is TGTGCCAGCAGCTTACGAAATGGTGAGCAGTTCTTC.

A single count supports this clonotype. This chain joins TRBV14 and TRBJ2-7; D is unresolved. Trimming took 0 bases from V and 4 from J, leaving 7 bases between them. This CDR3 spans 13 amino acids. In germline, CDR1 is SGHDN, CDR2 FVKESK. CDR3 sequence: CASSQDPVYEQYF. CDR3 DNA: TGTGCCAGCAGCCAAGATCCCGTGTACGAGCAGTACTTC.

The sample holds a few counts of this clonotype. J is TRBJ2-1 and V is TRBV14; D possibly corresponds to TRBD2 (5 bases). V dropped 4 bases and J dropped 6 bases, with 13 bases sitting between them. CDR3 length: 14 residues. Germline loops: CDR1 SGHDN, CDR2 FVKESK. This CDR3 reads CASSRLGASNEQFF. The CDR3 DNA is TGTGCCAGCAGCCGCCTGGGAGCGAGCAATGAGCAGTTCTTC.